The T cell receptor (beta chain) described here comes from a study of T cell repertoires in cytomegalovirus infection. Looking at the study overall: Public TCR beta signatures indicated both CMV infection and matching HLA type.

Per the germline V gene, CDR1 is SGHTA and CDR2 is FQGNSA. This CDR3 contains 13 residues. The V end lost 6 bases, the J end lost 7 bases, and 13 bases lay between the germline ends. This clonotype was seen many times. TCRdb processed the reads anew with MiXCR; each CDR3 protein has one entry. The profile covers nearly 450,000 distinct CDR3 sequences, with roughly 30% appearing a single time and around 13% taken by the ten largest. This TCR was sampled from a human donor in good health (CMV status not recorded). Some clones in this sample may be carry-over from other donors' samples. Sequencing used PBMCs. J is TRBJ1-5 and V is TRBV7-2; D is possibly TRBD1 (5 bases). CDR3 nucleotide sequence: TGTGCCAGCAGTAAAGGGGAGGCCCAGCCCCAGCATTTT. This translates into CASSKGEAQPQHF.